A single sample gave rise to the 24 T cell receptor beta chains below, sequenced in a study of vaccination and CD4 T cells after COVID-19 (dated by TCRdb to 2021 to 2024). The treatment or condition label, as the study defines it: roughly 11-day PBMC culture with coronavirus spike peptide pools or control peptides (ViraFEST assay). Preparation of the library involved PCR. The sequencing machine was an Illumina iSeq 100. TCR sequencing of DNA from cultured CD4+ T cells used the Oncomine TCR Beta short-read assay at the Johns Hopkins FTIC core. TCRdb's own reprocessing of the public reads used fastp at Q25 and MiXCR and kept productive beta chains. Rows with one shared CDR3 protein collapse into an entry with the most common genes and DNA. Within this sample are about 18,000 distinct CDR3 sequences, with more than 50% of them counted one time only. The ten largest clones take up 6.6% of the sample.

These receptors' targets are unknown. Sequencing was performed on CD4+ T cells from blood, cultured in vitro, taken before SARS-CoV-2 vaccination. All receptors derive from a human donor who had recovered from COVID-19.

This clonotype was found once. This chain links TRBV12-3 or TRBV12-4 with TRBJ2-7; weak D call: TRBD1 (6 bases). This CDR3 has 12 amino acids. V was clipped by 7 bases and J by 6 bases, with 13 bases between them. CDR3 in amino acids: CASKRRGGEQYF. CDR3 coding DNA: TGTGCCAGCAAGCGGAGAGGGGGCGAGCAGTACTTC.

This clonotype was counted a few times. The J gene is TRBJ1-1, the V gene TRBV20-1; TRBD1 matches at 8 bases. The V gene end was trimmed by 2 bases and the J gene end by 4 bases; junction bases not matched to a gene: 12. CDR3 size: 16 residues. CDR1 DFQATT and CDR2 SNEGSKA come from the germline V gene (reference sequence). CDR3 in amino acids: CSARRSTGGVGTEAFF. CDR3 in DNA: TGCAGTGCTAGAAGGTCTACAGGGGGAGTGGGCACTGAAGCTTTCTTT.

This chain links TRBV21-1 with TRBJ2-7; the table's D call, TRBD1, has no DNA check behind it. TRBV21-1 is tagged as a pseudogene. The CDR3 has 13 amino acids. CDR3 sequence reads: CASSPRTNYEQYF. The CDR3 nucleotides read TGTGCCAGCAGCCCTAGGACAAACTACGAGCAGTACTTC.

The J gene is TRBJ2-1, the V gene TRBV20-1, with D perhaps matching TRBD1 (6 bases). Trimming took off 0 bases at V and 6 bases at J, with 9 bases between the two ends. The germline V gene encodes CDR1 DFQATT and CDR2 SNEGSKA (reference sequence). The CDR3 spans 13 residues. Here the CDR3 DNA reads TGCAGTGCTAGAGATAACAGGGCCAATGAGCAGTTCTTC. It encodes CSARDNRANEQFF.

This clonotype turned up a few times. This chain joins TRBV7-2 and TRBJ1-1; maybe TRBD1 (6 bases). This CDR3 region has 15 residues. The V and J ends lost 2 bases and 6 bases respectively, with 16 bases between them. Germline CDR1 is SGHTA and CDR2 is FQGNSA. As DNA, the CDR3 is TGTGCCAGCAGCTTAAGAAGACAGGAGAAGTCTGAAGCTTTCTTT. This codes for CASSLRRQEKSEAFF.

This clonotype has only a few counts. V gene TRBV20-1 combines with J gene TRBJ2-5; D gene uncertain. There are 16 residues in the CDR3. Germline V gene data show CDR1 as DFQATT and CDR2 as SNEGSKA (reference sequence). V dropped 0 bases and J dropped 0 bases, with 14 bases sitting between them. The chain's CDR3 is CSARDLGETHQETQYF. Written as DNA, the CDR3 is TGCAGTGCTAGAGATCTAGGTGAAACGCACCAAGAGACCCAGTACTTC.

J is TRBJ2-2 and V is TRBV7-9, with D maybe TRBD2 (6 bases). From germline, CDR1 is SEHNR and CDR2 FQNEAQ (reference sequence). Deletions cut 0 bases from V and 5 bases from J, with 10 bases between. CDR3 length: 15 residues. In nucleotides, the CDR3 is TGTGCCAGCAGCTTAGCTGCTAGCGTAACCGGGGAGCTGTTTTTT. Translated, it gives CASSLAASVTGELFF.

The chain carries TRBV7-8 and TRBJ2-7; D remains unclear. The V end was cut by 6 bases, the J end by 3 bases, with 12 bases between. Germline CDR1 reads SGHVS; CDR2 reads FQNEAQ. The CDR3 sequence is 13 residues long. CDR3 in amino acids: CASSSNIHYEQYF. In DNA form, the CDR3 reads TGTGCCAGCAGTTCTAACATACACTACGAGCAGTACTTC.

This clonotype was picked up a small number of times. The V and J genes are TRBV6-1 and TRBJ1-2; D unclear. The ends were cut back, 6 bases at V and 8 bases at J, with 19 bases in the middle. CDR1 and CDR2 (germline): MNHNS, SASEGT. The CDR3 has 14 amino acids. CDR3 DNA: TGTGCCAGCAGCCCAACCACGATGGTAGAGGGCTACACCTTC. This gives the protein CASSPTTMVEGYTF.

The V call is TRBV7-3, the J call TRBJ1-1, with D uncertain. The CDR3 contains 14 residues. Germline V gives CDR1 SGHTA, CDR2 FQGTGA. V was shortened by 2 bases and J by 11 bases, with 18 bases between the two germline ends. As DNA, the CDR3 is TGTGCCAGCAGCTTAGATTCCCGGACCCCCGGGGCTTTCTTT. Translation: CASSLDSRTPGAFF.

CDR3 nucleotide sequence: TGTGCCAGCACCCCCGAGGGCACCGGGGAGCTGTTTTTT. Its translation: CASTPEGTGELFF. This sequence joins TRBV21-1 and TRBJ2-2; TRBD1 is taken as the D call from the table, unchecked against the DNA. TRBV21-1 is described as a pseudogene. This CDR3 region has 13 residues.

The chain links TRBV19 to TRBJ2-1, with D unresolved. Germline CDR1 and CDR2: LNHDA and SQIVND (reference sequence). The V gene lost 2 bases and the J gene lost 8 bases, with 13 bases spanning the gap. The CDR3 runs to 14 residues. The CDR3 nucleotides are TGTGCCAGTAGTATATGGGGTTCGTGGGATGAGCAGTTCTTC. It codes for CASSIWGSWDEQFF.

The rearrangement uses TRBV15 and TRBJ2-5, with TRBD2 matching 10 bases. V shed 0 bases and J 5 bases; nucleotides not matched to a gene: 6. This CDR3 comprises 16 residues. The germline gives CDR1 LNHNV, CDR2 YYDKDF (reference sequence). CDR3 DNA sequence: TGTGCCACCAGCAGAGATAGCGGGAGGTTTGGCGAGACCCAGTACTTC. Amino acids: CATSRDSGRFGETQYF.

As DNA, the CDR3 is TGTGCCAGCAGCCGCAGGACACCTTTGAACTATGGCTACACCTTC. Translated, it gives CASSRRTPLNYGYTF. This chain connects TRBV6-2 or TRBV6-3 to TRBJ1-2; tentative D call: TRBD1 (5 bases). V shed 6 bases and J shed 2 bases, with 16 bases lying between them. Looked up from germline, CDR1 is MNHEY and CDR2 is SVGEGT. The length of the CDR3 is 15 residues.

The CDR3 nucleotides read TGCAGTGCTAGAGAAGCATCTAGCGGGAACTACGAGCAGTACTTC. This gives the protein CSAREASSGNYEQYF. The chain has TRBV20-1 and TRBJ2-7; TRBD2 matches at 9 bases. Germline V CDR1 and CDR2: DFQATT, SNEGSKA (reference sequence). V lost 0 bases, J lost 3 bases, and 6 bases stayed unmatched. This CDR3 comprises 15 residues.

In DNA form, the CDR3 reads TGTGCCAGCAGTTTGGTTCTGGGACAGGGTCAGCCCCAGCATTTT. This encodes CASSLVLGQGQPQHF. This chain joins TRBV28 and TRBJ1-5; 9 positions agree with TRBD1. The germline V gene has CDR1 MDHEN and CDR2 SYDVKM. CDR3 length: 15 residues. V lost 3 bases and J lost 6; bases outside the gene matches: 6.

V gene TRBV2 combines with J gene TRBJ1-6, with TRBD1 matching 10 bases. The CDR3 is 15 residues long. Germline CDR1 and CDR2: SNHLY and FYNNEI. With V trimmed by 0 bases and J by 11 bases, 4 bases remained unmatched. CDR3 residues: CASSEARDRGTPLHF. Written as DNA, the CDR3 is TGTGCCAGCAGTGAAGCGCGGGACAGGGGAACACCCCTCCACTTT.

The V call is TRBV7-8, the J call TRBJ2-7, with 7 bases aligning to TRBD1. Germline assignment: CDR1 SGHVS and CDR2 FQNEAQ. This CDR3 is built from 13 residues. V dropped 3 bases and J dropped 3; count of bases not matched to a gene: 2. The CDR3 sequence: CASSLGQHYEQYF. The CDR3 nucleotides read TGTGCCAGCAGCTTGGGACAGCACTACGAGCAGTACTTC.

CDR3 in amino acids: CASSFRQGGSGANVLTF. The CDR3 DNA sequence: TGTGCCAGCAGCTTTAGACAGGGGGGGTCTGGGGCCAACGTCCTGACTTTC. The chain uses TRBV7-9 and TRBJ2-6, with 9 bases matching TRBD1. The CDR3 runs 17 residues. V trimming: 3 bases; J trimming: 1 base; junction bases outside the gene matches: 4. CDR1 and CDR2 from the germline V gene are SEHNR and FQNEAQ (reference sequence). The full variable domain, rest sourced from reference TRBV7-9 and TRBJ2-6, is DTGVSQNPRHKITKRGQNVTFRCDPISEHNRLYWYRQTLGQGPEFLTYFQNEAQLEKSRLLSDRFSAERPKGSFSTLEIQRTEQGDSAMYLCASSFRQGGSGANVLTFGAGSRLTVL.

This chain connects TRBV11-1 to TRBJ1-1; the D is unclear. Germline V lookup: CDR1 SGHAT, CDR2 FQDESV (reference sequence). The V end lost 8 bases, the J end lost 8 bases, and 18 bases lay between the germline ends. CDR3 length equals 13 residues. CDR3 in DNA: TGTGCCAGCGGCGGAAGTAGGGTCTCCGAAGCTTTCTTT. Amino acid sequence: CASGGSRVSEAFF.

This chain uses TRBV20-1 with TRBJ2-3; unclear D gene. This CDR3 has 13 amino acids. V was shortened by 7 bases and J by 6 bases, with 17 bases between the two germline ends. Germline CDR1 and CDR2: DFQATT and SNEGSKA (reference sequence). The CDR3 DNA is TGCAGTGTCCGGGCCCATCGGGTGGATACGCAGTATTTT. As protein: CSVRAHRVDTQYF.

This chain connects TRBV19 to TRBJ2-3; TRBD1 is a possible D gene (6 bases). Germline V gives CDR1 LNHDA, CDR2 SQIVND (reference sequence). V was pared by 9 bases and J by 2 bases, with 15 bases between. This CDR3 has 14 residues. CDR3 coding DNA: TGTGCCAGCGCGGTACAGGGCTTCACAGATACGCAGTATTTT. Amino acid sequence: CASAVQGFTDTQYF.

The genes are TRBV6-1 and TRBJ1-4; D not resolved. Germline V lookup: CDR1 MNHNS, CDR2 SASEGT. Trimming left V 6 bases short and J 0 bases short, with 8 bases between. This CDR3 is built from 14 residues. As DNA, the CDR3 is TGTGCCAGCAGCCCAACAGCAACTAATGAAAAACTGTTTTTT. This sequence encodes CASSPTATNEKLFF.

The chain uses TRBV10-3 and TRBJ1-1, with 7 nucleotides matching TRBD1. From germline, CDR1 is ENHRY and CDR2 SYGVKD. Losses at the gene ends were 4 bases for V and 0 bases for J; bases not matched to a gene: 2. The CDR3 has 14 residues. CDR3 bases: TGTGCCATCAGTGGACAGGGTTTGAACACTGAAGCTTTCTTT. This codes for CAISGQGLNTEAFF.